This entry lists 10 T cell receptor beta chains sequenced from one sample in a study of T cells in Graves' hyperthyroidism and ophthalmopathy. From RNA transcripts, TCR beta CDR3 regions were amplified. The HTBI primer set was used in a first-round RT-PCR of the TCR CDR3. TCRdb reprocessed the multiplex PCR reads with MiXCR, giving one entry per CDR3 protein. The repertoire holds a few hundred thousand distinct CDR3 sequences, with 18% as singletons. Material: blood. The receptors shown here come from a man between 18 and 29 years old with Graves' ophthalmopathy.

This clonotype was detected a few times. This chain joins TRBV5-1 and TRBJ2-6; no firm D call. With 1 base removed from V and 0 bases from J, the gap between germline ends came to 5 bases. The CDR3 spans 15 residues. The germline V gene encodes CDR1 SGHRS and CDR2 YFSETQ. Here the CDR3 reads CASSLTVSGANVLTF. The DNA of the CDR3 is TGCGCCAGCAGCTTGACAGTCTCTGGGGCCAACGTCCTGACTTTC.

In its sample, this clonotype was seen many times. The chain's CDR3 is CASSLTQGSAEQYF. CDR3 in DNA: TGTGCCAGCAGCTTGACCCAGGGAAGTGCCGAGCAGTACTTC. The chain recombines TRBV5-5 with TRBJ2-7, with a tentative D call TRBD1 (5 bases). The ends were cut back, 1 base at V and 6 bases at J, with 14 bases in the middle. The CDR3 consists of 14 residues. The germline V gene encodes CDR1 SGHKS and CDR2 YYEKEE (reference sequence).

The V and J genes are TRBV20-1 and TRBJ2-7; tentative D call: TRBD2 (7 bases). The CDR3 length is 15 residues. V was clipped by 0 bases and J by 7 bases, with 19 bases between them. The germline V gene encodes CDR1 DFQATT and CDR2 SNEGSKA (reference sequence). CDR3 residues: CSARDGGGDREEQYF. CDR3 nucleotide sequence: TGCAGTGCTAGAGATGGAGGGGGGGACCGGGAGGAGCAGTACTTC.

This clonotype occurred many times. The V gene is TRBV9, the J gene TRBJ2-7, with D maybe TRBD1 (5 bases). Trimming took off 5 bases at V and 0 bases at J, with 12 bases between the two ends. The CDR3 length is 14 residues. From germline, CDR1 is SGDLS and CDR2 YYNGEE. The CDR3 sequence: CASSQGASSYEQYF. CDR3 sequence (DNA): TGTGCCAGCAGTCAAGGGGCAAGCTCCTACGAGCAGTACTTC.

This clonotype was counted between two and nine times. The J gene is TRBJ2-5, the V gene TRBV7-9; D ambiguous. The CDR3 sequence is 12 residues long. CDR1 is SEHNR, CDR2 FQNEAQ, per germline (reference sequence). Between the trimmed V and J ends, which lost 3 bases and 14 bases, there was a span of 16 bases. CDR3 protein: CASSFVEDRYYF. The DNA of the CDR3 is TGTGCCAGCAGCTTCGTTGAGGACCGCTATTACTTC.

This clonotype was observed a handful of times. The genes are TRBV19 and TRBJ1-1; D gene uncertain. Deletions cut 7 bases from V and 0 bases from J, with 21 bases between. The germline CDR1 and CDR2 sequences are LNHDA and SQIVND (reference sequence). CDR3 size: 17 residues. CDR3 nucleotide sequence: TGTGCCAGTACCCCGGGTTCGGCAGGCACACTGAACACTGAAGCTTTCTTT. It yields the protein CASTPGSAGTLNTEAFF.

This clonotype was observed a handful of times. The CDR3, as DNA: TGTGCCATCAGTGCGACAGACACCATATATTTT. This encodes CAISATDTIYF. The chain recombines TRBV10-3 with TRBJ1-3; D might be TRBD1 (5 bases). CDR1 ENHRY and CDR2 SYGVKD come from the germline V gene. The CDR3 is made up of 11 amino acids. V was trimmed by 4 bases and J by 8 bases, leaving 6 bases between them.

Ten or more counts support this clonotype. The V gene is TRBV11-1, the J gene TRBJ2-5; D gene uncertain. Germline CDR1 SGHAT, CDR2 FQDESV (reference sequence). The CDR3 is 14 amino acids. The V and J ends lost 2 bases and 0 bases respectively, with 7 bases between them. CDR3 amino acids: CASSLPEYQETQYF. In DNA form, the CDR3 reads TGTGCCAGCAGCTTACCAGAGTACCAAGAGACCCAGTACTTC. Complete variable domain (other parts from reference TRBV11-1 and TRBJ2-5): EAEVAQSPRYKITEKSQAVAFWCDPISGHATLYWYRQILGQGPELLVQFQDESVVDDSQLPKDRFSAERLKGVDSTLKIQPAELGDSAMYLCASSLPEYQETQYFGPGTRLLVL.

This clonotype was seen at least ten times. The chain uses TRBV7-9 and TRBJ1-2; 9 nucleotides match TRBD1. With 5 bases clipped from V and 5 bases from J, the junction kept 3 bases outside the gene matches. The germline V gene has CDR1 SEHNR and CDR2 FQNEAQ (reference sequence). The CDR3 consists of 13 residues. CDR3 sequence (DNA): TGTGCCAGCAGCCTGACAGGGGGTTATGGCTACACCTTC. Translated: CASSLTGGYGYTF.

J is TRBJ2-4 and V is TRBV5-1, with TRBD2 identical over 7 bases. Germline-derived CDR1 and CDR2 are SGHRS and YFSETQ. V dropped 0 bases and J dropped 8; count of bases not matched to a gene: 5. The CDR3 is 14 amino acids. Here the CDR3 reads CASSLAGGYDIQYF. The CDR3 DNA reads TGCGCCAGCAGCTTGGCGGGGGGTTATGACATTCAGTACTTC. The full variable domain, with the rest looked up from reference TRBV5-1 and TRBJ2-4, is KAGVTQTPRYLIKTRGQQVTLSCSPISGHRSVSWYQQTPGQGLQFLFEYFSETQRNKGNFPGRFSGRQFSNSRSEMNVSTLELGDSALYLCASSLAGGYDIQYFGAGTRLSVL.